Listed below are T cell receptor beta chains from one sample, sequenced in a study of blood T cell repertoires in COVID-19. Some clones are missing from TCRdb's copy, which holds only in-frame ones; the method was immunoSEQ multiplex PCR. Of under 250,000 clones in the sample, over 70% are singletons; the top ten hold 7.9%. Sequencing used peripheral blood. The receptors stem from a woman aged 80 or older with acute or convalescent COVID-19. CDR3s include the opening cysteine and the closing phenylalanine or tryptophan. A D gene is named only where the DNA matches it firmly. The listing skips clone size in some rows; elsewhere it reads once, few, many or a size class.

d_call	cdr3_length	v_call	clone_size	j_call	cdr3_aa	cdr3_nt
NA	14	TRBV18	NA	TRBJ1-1	CASSPGGRDTEAFF	TGTGCCAGCTCACCCGGGGGACGGGACACTGAAGCTTTCTTT
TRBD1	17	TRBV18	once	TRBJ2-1	CASSPEVRTGIFPEQFF	TGTGCCAGCTCACCAGAGGTCAGGACAGGGATTTTCCCTGAGCAGTTCTTC
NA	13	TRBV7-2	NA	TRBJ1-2	CASSLDRRRGYTF	TGTGCCAGCAGCCTCGACAGGAGACGAGGCTACACCTTC
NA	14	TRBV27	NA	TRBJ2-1	CASSFWGGPNEQFF	TGTGCCAGCAGTTTCTGGGGGGGCCCCAATGAGCAGTTCTTC
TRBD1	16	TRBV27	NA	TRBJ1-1	CASSSRTGGVDTEAFF	TGTGCCAGCAGTTCCCGGACAGGGGGCGTAGACACTGAAGCTTTCTTT
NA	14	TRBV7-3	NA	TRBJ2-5	CASSLLGAGETQYF	TGTGCCAGCAGCCTCTTGGGTGCGGGGGAGACCCAGTACTTC
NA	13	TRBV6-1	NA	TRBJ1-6	CASSEAGNSPLHF	TGTGCCAGCAGTGAAGCGGGCAATTCACCCCTCCACTTT
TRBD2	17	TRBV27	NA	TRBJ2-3	CASSQTGLAGSTDTQYF	TGTGCCAGCAGTCAAACCGGACTAGCGGGAAGCACAGATACGCAGTATTTT
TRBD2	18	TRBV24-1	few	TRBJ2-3	CATSGSGLAGGDWDTQYF	TGTGCCACCAGTGGGAGCGGACTAGCGGGGGGCGACTGGGATACGCAGTATTTT
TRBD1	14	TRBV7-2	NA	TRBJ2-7	CATNLSGGIDEQYF	TGTGCCACCAACCTCTCAGGGGGCATCGACGAGCAGTACTTC
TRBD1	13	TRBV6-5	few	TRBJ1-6	CASSQTGGSPLHF	TGTGCCAGCAGTCAGACAGGGGGTTCACCCCTCCACTTT
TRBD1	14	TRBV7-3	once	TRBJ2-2	CASSPGTVGGELFF	TGTGCCAGCAGCCCAGGGACAGTAGGCGGGGAGCTGTTTTTT
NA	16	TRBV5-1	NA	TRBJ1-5	CASSLRNRVNSQPQHF	TGCGCCAGCAGCTTAAGGAACAGGGTAAACAGTCAGCCCCAGCATTTT
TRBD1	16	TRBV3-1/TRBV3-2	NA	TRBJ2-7	CASSQWIGDRGYEQYF	TGTGCCAGCAGCCAATGGATCGGAGACAGGGGTTACGAGCAGTACTTC
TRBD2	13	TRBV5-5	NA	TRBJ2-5	CASSTGLEETQYF	TGTGCCAGCAGCACCGGACTAGAAGAGACCCAGTACTTC
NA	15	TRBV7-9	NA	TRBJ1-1	CASSLDSSGGTEAFF	TGTGCCAGCAGCTTAGATTCTTCGGGAGGCACTGAAGCTTTCTTT
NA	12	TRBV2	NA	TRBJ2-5	CAGGALQETQYF	TGTGCCGGGGGGGCACTTCAAGAGACCCAGTACTTC
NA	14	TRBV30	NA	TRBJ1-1	CAWSVSGGDTEAFF	TGTGCCTGGAGTGTATCGGGGGGGGACACTGAAGCTTTCTTT
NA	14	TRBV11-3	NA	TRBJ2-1	CASSFDPGTSEQFF	TGTGCCAGCAGCTTTGATCCAGGGACAAGTGAGCAGTTCTTC
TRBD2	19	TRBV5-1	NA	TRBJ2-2	CASSPKPTSEKGSGWELFF	TGCGCCAGCAGCCCCAAGCCGACTAGCGAAAAAGGGAGTGGTTGGGAGCTGTTTTTT
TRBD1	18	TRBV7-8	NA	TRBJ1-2	CASSYRPPARGRDYGYTF	TGTGCCAGCAGCTACAGGCCTCCGGCAAGGGGGCGTGACTATGGCTACACCTTC
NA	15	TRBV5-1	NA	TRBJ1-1	CASSPTTGMNTEAFF	TGCGCCAGCAGCCCCACTACAGGGATGAACACTGAAGCTTTCTTT
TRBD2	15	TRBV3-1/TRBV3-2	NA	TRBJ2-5	CASSRMREGPETQYF	TGTGCCAGCAGCCGTATGCGGGAGGGCCCAGAGACCCAGTACTTC
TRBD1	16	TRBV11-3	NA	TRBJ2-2	CASSPIAAGGIGELFF	TGTGCCAGCAGCCCCATTGCGGCAGGGGGTATCGGGGAGCTGTTTTTT
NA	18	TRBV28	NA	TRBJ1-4	CASSGQGKVARLNEKLFF	TGTGCCAGCAGTGGCCAGGGTAAGGTGGCGAGGTTAAATGAAAAACTGTTTTTT
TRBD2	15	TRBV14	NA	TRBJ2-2	CASSHPSGSTGELFF	TGTGCCAGCAGCCATCCTAGCGGGAGCACCGGGGAGCTGTTTTTT
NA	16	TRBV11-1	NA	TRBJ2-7	CASSFEPLPSSYEQYF	TGTGCCAGCAGTTTCGAGCCCCTTCCGAGCTCCTACGAGCAGTACTTC
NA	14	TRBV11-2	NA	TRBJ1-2	CASSLVPGDYGYTF	TGTGCCAGCAGCTTAGTCCCAGGTGACTATGGCTACACCTTC
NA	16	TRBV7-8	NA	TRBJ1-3	CASSLAPGFSGNTIYF	TGTGCCAGCAGCTTAGCTCCAGGCTTCTCTGGAAACACCATATATTTT
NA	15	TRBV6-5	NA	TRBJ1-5	CASSYSLNSNQPQHF	TGTGCCAGCAGTTACTCACTAAATAGCAATCAGCCCCAGCATTTT
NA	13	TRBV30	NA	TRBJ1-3	CASNQGAGNTIYF	TGTGCCTCCAACCAGGGCGCCGGAAACACCATATATTTT
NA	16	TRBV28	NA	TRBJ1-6	CASSTHEQGPNSPLHF	TGTGCCAGCAGTACCCACGAACAGGGTCCAAATTCACCCCTCCACTTT
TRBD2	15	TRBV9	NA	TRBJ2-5	CASSLAGGTQETQYF	TGTGCCAGCAGCTTAGCGGGGGGGACCCAAGAGACCCAGTACTTC
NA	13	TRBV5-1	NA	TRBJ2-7	CASSSTGTYEQYF	TGCGCCAGCAGCTCGACAGGAACCTACGAGCAGTACTTC
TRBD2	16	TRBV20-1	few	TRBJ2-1	CSASMLAASSYNEQFF	TGCAGTGCTAGTATGCTAGCGGCGAGCTCCTACAATGAGCAGTTCTTC
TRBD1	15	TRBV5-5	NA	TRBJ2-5	CASSWTGIRQETQYF	TGTGCCAGCAGCTGGACAGGGATCCGCCAAGAGACCCAGTACTTC
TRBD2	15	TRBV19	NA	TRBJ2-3	CASSLPGLATDTQYF	TGTGCCAGTAGTTTGCCGGGACTAGCGACAGATACGCAGTATTTT
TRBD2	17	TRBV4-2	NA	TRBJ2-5	CASSQGSAGVYQETQYF	TGTGCCAGCAGCCAGGGGTCCGCGGGGGTTTACCAAGAGACCCAGTACTTC
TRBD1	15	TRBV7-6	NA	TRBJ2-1	CASSDDRGLYNEQFF	TGTGCCAGCAGTGACGACAGGGGGTTATACAATGAGCAGTTCTTC
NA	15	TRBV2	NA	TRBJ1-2	CASSAFGGAGYGYTF	TGTGCCAGCAGTGCTTTTGGGGGCGCTGGCTATGGCTACACCTTC
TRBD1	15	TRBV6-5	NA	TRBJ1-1	CASRPPGQGGTEAFF	TGTGCCAGCAGACCTCCGGGACAGGGAGGTACTGAAGCTTTCTTT
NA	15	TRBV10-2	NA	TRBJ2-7	CASSEQEAGSYEQYF	TGCGCCAGCAGTGAACAGGAAGCGGGCTCCTACGAGCAGTACTTC
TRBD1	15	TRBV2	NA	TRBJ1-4	CASRQTGWGNEKLFF	TGTGCCAGCAGACAGACAGGGTGGGGTAATGAAAAACTGTTTTTT
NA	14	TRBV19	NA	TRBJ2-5	CASRLGTREETQYF	TGTGCCAGTAGGCTAGGGACTCGGGAAGAGACCCAGTACTTC